This T cell receptor (beta chain) was obtained from a study of T cells after yellow fever vaccination. Overall study findings and caveats: The secondary response showed a weaker magnitude and a faster peak, day 5 versus 15. In post-booster samples, most primary-vaccination clones reappeared (just under 98% CD4, roughly 88% CD8). Clonotypes found in both CD4 and CD8 compartments made up a small share.

This clonotype was counted ten times or more. Its target is not known. Looked up from germline, CDR1 is SQVTM and CDR2 is ANQGSEA. This CDR3 has 14 amino acids. Trimming cost V 7 bases and J 3 bases, with 19 bases left between them. Researchers made TCR cDNA using 5'RACE template switching, and this step added a universal primer site and UMIs. TCRdb called the 5' RACE reads again in MiXCR, with one record for every CDR3 protein. The sample records approximately 61,000 distinct CDR3 sequences, around 6.9% being singletons. The sequenced sample was CD8+ T cells sorted from PBMCs, obtained on the day of the first yellow fever vaccination. J is TRBJ2-7 and V is TRBV29-1; D possibly matches TRBD1 or TRBD2 (5 bases each). This clonotype was sampled from a young man who received the YFV17D yellow fever vaccine. For the CDR3, the DNA is TGCAGCGCCGGAGGTGGGGCTATCGGCTACGAGCAGTACTTC. This encodes CSAGGGAIGYEQYF.